Detailed here is one TCR beta chain. What it recognizes is unknown. The data belong to a study of post-analysis software for immune sequencing data. For the study at large: Patients had relapsing-remitting, secondary progressive or progressive-relapsing multiple sclerosis; some lacked subtype.

Every TCR beta cDNA library bore unique molecular identifiers. Out of 1 to 10 million T cells, roughly 0.5 million cDNA molecules were generated. TCRdb analysed the PCR reads with MiXCR anew, one entry per CDR3 protein. This sample yields roughly 800,000 distinct CDR3 sequences, of which roughly 27% are seen a single time; more than 0.45% belongs to the top ten. Germline lookup yields CDR1 LGHDT and CDR2 YNNKEL (reference sequence). The CDR3 totals 16 residues. The V gene lost 3 bases and the J gene lost 5 bases, with 19 bases spanning the gap. Study conclusions and caveats: TRBV5-6, TRBV5-1 and TRBV20-1 belonged to a set of a handful of TRBV segments that were more frequent in patients than controls. Normalized Chao1 diversity in multiple sclerosis patients fell significantly below that of controls.

This chain connects TRBV3-1 to TRBJ1-1; perhaps TRBD1 as D (6 bases). The receptor's source is a girl aged 10-17 years with multiple sclerosis. Sequenced material: blood. The CDR3 is CASSHDQGPWGTEAFF. In nucleotides, the CDR3 is TGTGCCAGCAGCCACGATCAGGGGCCCTGGGGGACTGAAGCTTTCTTT.